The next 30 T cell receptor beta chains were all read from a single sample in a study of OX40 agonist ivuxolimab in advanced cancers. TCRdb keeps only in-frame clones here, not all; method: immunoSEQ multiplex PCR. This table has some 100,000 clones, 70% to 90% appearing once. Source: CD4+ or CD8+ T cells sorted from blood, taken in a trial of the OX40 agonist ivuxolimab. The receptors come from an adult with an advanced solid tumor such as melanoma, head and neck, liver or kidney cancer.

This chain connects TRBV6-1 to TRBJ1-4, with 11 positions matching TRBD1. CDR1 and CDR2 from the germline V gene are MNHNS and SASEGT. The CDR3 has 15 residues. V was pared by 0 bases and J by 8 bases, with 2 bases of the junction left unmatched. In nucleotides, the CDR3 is TGTGCCAGCAGTGAAGCGGGACAGGGGGACGAAAAACTGTTTTTT. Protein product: CASSEAGQGDEKLFF.

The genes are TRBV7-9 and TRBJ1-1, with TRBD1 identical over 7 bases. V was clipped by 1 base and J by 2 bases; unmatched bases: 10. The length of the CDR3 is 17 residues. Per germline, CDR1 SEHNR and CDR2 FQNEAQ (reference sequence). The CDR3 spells CASSLGDRLAPNTEAFF. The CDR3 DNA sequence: TGTGCCAGCAGCTTAGGGGACAGACTAGCTCCAAACACTGAAGCTTTCTTT.

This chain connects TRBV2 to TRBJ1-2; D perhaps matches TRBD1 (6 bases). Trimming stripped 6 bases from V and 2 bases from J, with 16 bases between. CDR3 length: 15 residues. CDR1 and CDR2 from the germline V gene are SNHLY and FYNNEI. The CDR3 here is CASSGGLGSNYGYTF. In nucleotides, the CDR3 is TGTGCCAGCAGCGGGGGCCTGGGCAGCAACTATGGCTACACCTTC.

CDR3 DNA sequence: TGTGCCAGCAGTTTCGCGGGTCCGACTTACGAGCAGTACTTC. Amino acid sequence: CASSFAGPTYEQYF. The chain has TRBV27 and TRBJ2-7; a possible D gene is TRBD2 (5 bases). The CDR3 sequence is 14 residues long. Germline V CDR1 and CDR2: MNHEY, SMNVEV (reference sequence). With 3 bases removed from V and 4 bases from J, the gap between germline ends came to 13 bases.

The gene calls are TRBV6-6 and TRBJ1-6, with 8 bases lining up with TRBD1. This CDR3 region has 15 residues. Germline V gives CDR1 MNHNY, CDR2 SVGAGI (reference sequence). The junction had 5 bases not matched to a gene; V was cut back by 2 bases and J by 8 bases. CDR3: CASSYTTGEDSPLHF. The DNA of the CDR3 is TGTGCCAGCAGTTACACGACAGGGGAGGATTCACCCCTCCACTTT.

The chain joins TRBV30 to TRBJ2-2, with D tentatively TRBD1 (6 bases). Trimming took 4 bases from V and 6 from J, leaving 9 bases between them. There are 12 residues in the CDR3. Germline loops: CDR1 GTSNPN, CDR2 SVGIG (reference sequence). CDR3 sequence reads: CAWKQGPGELFF. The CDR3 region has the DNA TGTGCCTGGAAACAGGGCCCCGGGGAGCTGTTTTTT.

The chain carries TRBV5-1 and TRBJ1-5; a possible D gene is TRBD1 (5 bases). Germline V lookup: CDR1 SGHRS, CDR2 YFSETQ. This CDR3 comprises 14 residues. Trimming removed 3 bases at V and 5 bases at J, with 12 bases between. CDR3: CASSSGRRDQPQHF. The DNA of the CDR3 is TGCGCCAGCAGCTCGGGACGGAGAGATCAGCCCCAGCATTTT.

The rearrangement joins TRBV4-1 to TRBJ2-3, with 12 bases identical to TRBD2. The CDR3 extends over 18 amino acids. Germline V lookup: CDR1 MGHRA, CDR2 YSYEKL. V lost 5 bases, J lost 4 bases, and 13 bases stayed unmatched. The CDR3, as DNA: TGCGCCAGCAGCAACCTTTCCCCTAGCGGGGGGGCTGCAGATACGCAGTATTTT. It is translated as CASSNLSPSGGAADTQYF.

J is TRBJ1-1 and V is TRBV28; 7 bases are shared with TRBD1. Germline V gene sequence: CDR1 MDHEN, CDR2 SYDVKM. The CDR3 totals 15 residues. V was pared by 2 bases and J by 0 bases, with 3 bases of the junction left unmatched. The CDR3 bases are TGTGCCAGCAGTTTACCAGGGGGGGTGAACACTGAAGCTTTCTTT. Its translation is CASSLPGGVNTEAFF.

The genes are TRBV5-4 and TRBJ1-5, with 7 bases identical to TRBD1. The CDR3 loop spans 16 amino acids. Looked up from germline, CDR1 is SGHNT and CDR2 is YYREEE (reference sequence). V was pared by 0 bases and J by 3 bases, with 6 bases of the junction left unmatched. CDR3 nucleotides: TGTGCCAGCAGCTTGGCGAAGGGGGCCATCAATCAGCCCCAGCATTTT. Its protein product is CASSLAKGAINQPQHF.

DNA for the CDR3: TGCAGCGTTATGTTGGCGGGGGGCGGCGCTACGCAGTATTTT. The encoded protein is CSVMLAGGGATQYF. This chain connects TRBV29-1 to TRBJ2-3; 8 bases line up with TRBD2. The CDR3 extends over 14 amino acids. CDR1 is SQVTM, CDR2 ANQGSEA, per germline. Losses at the gene ends were 5 bases for V and 8 bases for J; bases not matched to a gene: 12.

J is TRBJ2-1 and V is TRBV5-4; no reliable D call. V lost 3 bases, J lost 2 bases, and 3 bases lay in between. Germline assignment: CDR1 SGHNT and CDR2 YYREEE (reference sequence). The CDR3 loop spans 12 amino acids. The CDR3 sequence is CASSSTYNEQFF. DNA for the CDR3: TGTGCCAGCAGCTCTACCTACAATGAGCAGTTCTTC.

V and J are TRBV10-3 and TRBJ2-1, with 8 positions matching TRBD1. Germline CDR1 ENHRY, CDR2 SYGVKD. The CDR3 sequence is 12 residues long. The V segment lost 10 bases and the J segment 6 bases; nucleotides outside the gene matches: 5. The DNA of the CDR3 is TGTGCCACAGGGACAGGTTCCAATGAGCAGTTCTTC. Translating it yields CATGTGSNEQFF.

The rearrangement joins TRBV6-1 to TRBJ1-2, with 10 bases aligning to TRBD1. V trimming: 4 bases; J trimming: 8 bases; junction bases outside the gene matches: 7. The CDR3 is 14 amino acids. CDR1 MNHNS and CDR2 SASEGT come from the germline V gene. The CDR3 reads CASSAPETGGGYTF. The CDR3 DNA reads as TGTGCCAGCAGTGCACCAGAGACAGGGGGCGGCTACACCTTC.

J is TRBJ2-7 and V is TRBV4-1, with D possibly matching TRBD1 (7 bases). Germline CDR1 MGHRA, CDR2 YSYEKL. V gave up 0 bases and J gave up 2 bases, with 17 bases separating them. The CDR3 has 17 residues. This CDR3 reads CASSQDGAGQLTYEQYF. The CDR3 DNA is TGCGCCAGCAGCCAAGATGGCGCGGGACAGTTGACCTACGAGCAGTACTTC.

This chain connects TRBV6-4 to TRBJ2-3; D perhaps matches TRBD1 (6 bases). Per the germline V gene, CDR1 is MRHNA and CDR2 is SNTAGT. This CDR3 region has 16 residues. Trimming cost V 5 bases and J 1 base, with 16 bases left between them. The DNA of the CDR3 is TGTGCCAGCAGTTTTAGGACAGAGCAAGGCACAGATACGCAGTATTTT. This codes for CASSFRTEQGTDTQYF.

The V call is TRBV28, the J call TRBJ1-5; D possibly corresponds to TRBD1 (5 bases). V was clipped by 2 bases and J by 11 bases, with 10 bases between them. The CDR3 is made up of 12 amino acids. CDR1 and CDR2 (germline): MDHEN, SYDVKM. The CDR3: CASSLGQGAQHF. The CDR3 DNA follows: TGTGCCAGCAGTTTAGGGCAAGGGGCCCAGCATTTT. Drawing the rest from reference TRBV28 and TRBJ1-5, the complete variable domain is DVKVTQSSRYLVKRTGEKVFLECVQDMDHENMFWYRQDPGLGLRLIYFSYDVKMKEKGDIPEGYSVSREKKERFSLILESASTNQTSMYLCASSLGQGAQHFGDGTRLSIL.

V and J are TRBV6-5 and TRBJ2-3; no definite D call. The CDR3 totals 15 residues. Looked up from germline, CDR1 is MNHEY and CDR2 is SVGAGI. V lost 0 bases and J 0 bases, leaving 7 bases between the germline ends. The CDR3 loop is CASSYSGGSTDTQYF. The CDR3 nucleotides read TGTGCCAGCAGTTACTCTGGCGGAAGCACAGATACGCAGTATTTT.

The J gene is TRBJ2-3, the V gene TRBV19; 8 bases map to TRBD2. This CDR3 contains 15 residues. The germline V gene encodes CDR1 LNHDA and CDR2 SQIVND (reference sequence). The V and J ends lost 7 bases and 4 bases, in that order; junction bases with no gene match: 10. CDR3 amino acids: CASMFRGGFSDTQYF. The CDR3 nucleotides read TGTGCCAGTATGTTCCGGGGGGGCTTCTCAGATACGCAGTATTTT.

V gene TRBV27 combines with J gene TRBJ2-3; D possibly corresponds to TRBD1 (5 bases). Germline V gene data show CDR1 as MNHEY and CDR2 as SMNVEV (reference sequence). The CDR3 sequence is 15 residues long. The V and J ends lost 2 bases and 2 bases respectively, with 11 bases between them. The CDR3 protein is CASSLIQGSTDTQYF. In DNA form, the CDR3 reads TGTGCCAGCAGTTTAATTCAGGGATCCACAGATACGCAGTATTTT.

CDR3 amino acids: CASSLGGNSPLHF. The CDR3 nucleotides are TGTGCCAGCAGCTTGGGGGGGAATTCACCCCTCCACTTT. The chain couples TRBV7-9 to TRBJ1-6; possibly TRBD1 for D (5 bases). The CDR3 spans 13 residues. Germline lookup yields CDR1 SEHNR and CDR2 FQNEAQ (reference sequence). Trimming shortened V by 3 bases and J by 7 bases, and 7 bases separated the two germline ends.

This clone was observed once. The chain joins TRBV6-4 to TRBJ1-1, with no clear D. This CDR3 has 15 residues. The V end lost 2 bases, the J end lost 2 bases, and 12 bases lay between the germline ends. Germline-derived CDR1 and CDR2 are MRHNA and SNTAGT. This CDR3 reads CASSDKAGGNTEAFF. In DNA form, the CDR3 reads TGTGCCAGCAGTGACAAGGCAGGCGGCAACACTGAAGCTTTCTTT.

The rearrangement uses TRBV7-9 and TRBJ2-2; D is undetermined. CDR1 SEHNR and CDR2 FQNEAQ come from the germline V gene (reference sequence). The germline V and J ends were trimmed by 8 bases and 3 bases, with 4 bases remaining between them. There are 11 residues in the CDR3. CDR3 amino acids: CASGDTGELFF. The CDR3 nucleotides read TGTGCCAGCGGAGACACCGGGGAGCTGTTTTTT.

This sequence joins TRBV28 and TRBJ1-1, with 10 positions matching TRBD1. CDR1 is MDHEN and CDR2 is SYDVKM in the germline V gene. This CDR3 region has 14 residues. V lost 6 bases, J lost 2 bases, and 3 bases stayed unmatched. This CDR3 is CASRGQGPNTEAFF. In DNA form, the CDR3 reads TGTGCCAGCAGGGGACAGGGGCCAAACACTGAAGCTTTCTTT.

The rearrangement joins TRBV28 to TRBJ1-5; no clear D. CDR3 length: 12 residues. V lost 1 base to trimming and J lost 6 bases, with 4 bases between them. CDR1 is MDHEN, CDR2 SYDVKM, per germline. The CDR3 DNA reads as TGTGCCAGCAGTTTATCTGGTCAGCCCCAGCATTTT. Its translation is CASSLSGQPQHF. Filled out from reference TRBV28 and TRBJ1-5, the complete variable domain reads DVKVTQSSRYLVKRTGEKVFLECVQDMDHENMFWYRQDPGLGLRLIYFSYDVKMKEKGDIPEGYSVSREKKERFSLILESASTNQTSMYLCASSLSGQPQHFGDGTRLSIL.

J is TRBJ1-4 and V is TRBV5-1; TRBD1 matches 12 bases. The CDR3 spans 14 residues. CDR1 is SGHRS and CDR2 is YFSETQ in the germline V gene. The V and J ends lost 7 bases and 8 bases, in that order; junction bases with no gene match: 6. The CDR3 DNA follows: TGCGCCAGCGGGACAGGGGGCAGTTTCGAAAAACTGTTTTTT. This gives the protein CASGTGGSFEKLFF.

CDR3: CASSLVGAEKLFF. The DNA of the CDR3 is TGTGCCAGCAGCTTAGTTGGGGCTGAAAAACTGTTTTTT. The rearrangement links TRBV7-2 to TRBJ1-4; D is possibly TRBD1 (5 bases). The length of the CDR3 is 13 residues. Trimming took 1 base from V and 7 from J, leaving 7 bases between them. The germline gives CDR1 SGHTA, CDR2 FQGNSA.

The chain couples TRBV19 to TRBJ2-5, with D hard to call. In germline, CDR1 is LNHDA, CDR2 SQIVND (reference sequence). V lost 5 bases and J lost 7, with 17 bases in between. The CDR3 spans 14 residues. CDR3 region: CASSLSVWGGTQYF. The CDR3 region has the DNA TGTGCCAGTAGTTTGTCCGTGTGGGGTGGGACCCAGTACTTC.

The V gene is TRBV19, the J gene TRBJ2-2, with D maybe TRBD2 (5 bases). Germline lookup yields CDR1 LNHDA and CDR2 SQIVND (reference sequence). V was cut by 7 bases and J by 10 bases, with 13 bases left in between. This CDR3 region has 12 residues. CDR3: CASIGESEELFF. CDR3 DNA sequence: TGTGCCAGTATCGGGGAGAGCGAGGAGCTGTTTTTT.

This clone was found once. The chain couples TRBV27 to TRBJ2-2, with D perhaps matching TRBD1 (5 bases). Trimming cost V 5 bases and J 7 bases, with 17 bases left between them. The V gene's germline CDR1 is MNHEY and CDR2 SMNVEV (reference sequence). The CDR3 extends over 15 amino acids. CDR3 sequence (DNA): TGTGCCAGCAGTCCTAGGAAGGGGATCGGCGGGGAGCTGTTTTTT. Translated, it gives CASSPRKGIGGELFF.